This TCR beta chain stems from a study of T cell repertoires in cytomegalovirus infection. Overall study context: Both a matching HLA type and CMV infection were indicated by public TCR beta signatures.

Regarding the study as a whole: The cumulative frequency of public TCR beta families distinguished individuals who carried CMV together with the relevant HLA.

This clonotype was counted many times. Its cognate antigen is unknown. From the reads, TCRdb called clonotypes with MiXCR, one entry per CDR3 protein. The sample lists approximately 190,000 distinct CDR3 sequences, approximately 28% occurring once. This sequence originates from a human donor in good health (CMV status not recorded). Some clones in this sample may be carry-over from other donors' samples. Sequences were obtained from PBMCs.

This chain's CDR3 is CASSLTPDPGGSPLHF. CDR3 nucleotide sequence: TGTGCCAGCAGCTTAACCCCTGACCCCGGGGGTTCACCCCTCCACTTT. The genes are TRBV7-2 and TRBJ1-6; D is possibly TRBD1 (5 bases). Germline V lookup: CDR1 SGHTA, CDR2 FQGNSA. Trimming left V 2 bases short and J 9 bases short, with 17 bases between. This CDR3 has 16 amino acids.